This T cell receptor (beta chain) was identified in a study of identical twins. General study results and limits: One should note that invariant MAIT and iNKT cells could partly confound zero-insertion analyses.

This clonotype was seen a few times. Its antigen is undetermined. The germline gives CDR1 SEHNR, CDR2 FQNEAQ (reference sequence). The CDR3 is made up of 13 amino acids. Trimming took off 5 bases at V and 7 bases at J, with 11 bases between the two ends. Using its own MiXCR run on the 5' RACE reads, TCRdb lists one record per CDR3 protein. The data show roughly 280,000 distinct CDR3 sequences, 8.5% to 9.5% seen once. These sequences were also reported in another study, on yellow fever vaccine responses in identical twins.

Sequenced material: CD8+ T cells sorted from blood. This TCR was sampled from a woman in her late teens or twenties in good health. V gene TRBV7-9 combines with J gene TRBJ1-4; the D is unclear. The CDR3 sequence is CASSTVVGEKLFF. Here the CDR3 DNA reads TGTGCCAGCAGCACGGTAGTAGGTGAAAAACTGTTTTTT.